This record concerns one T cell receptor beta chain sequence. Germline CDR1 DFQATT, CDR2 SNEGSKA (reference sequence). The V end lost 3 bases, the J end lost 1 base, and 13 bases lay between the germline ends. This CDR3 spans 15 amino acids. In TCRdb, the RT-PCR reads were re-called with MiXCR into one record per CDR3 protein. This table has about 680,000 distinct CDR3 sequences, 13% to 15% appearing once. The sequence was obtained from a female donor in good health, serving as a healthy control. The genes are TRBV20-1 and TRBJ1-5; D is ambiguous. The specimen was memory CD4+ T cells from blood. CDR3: CSASLGRTSNQPQHF. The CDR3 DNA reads TGCAGTGCTAGTCTGGGAAGAACCAGCAATCAGCCCCAGCATTTT.